Following are 25 T cell receptor beta chains from one sample sequenced in a study of blood T cell repertoires in COVID-19. Sequencing used immunoSEQ multiplex PCR; TCRdb keeps in-frame clones, though not all of them. This table has roughly 280,000 clones, about nine tenths appearing once. Sequenced input: peripheral blood. All receptors derive from a woman aged 30 to 39 with COVID-19, enrolled during active disease.

This clone has just one count. J is TRBJ1-6 and V is TRBV6-1, with D possibly matching TRBD1 (6 bases). V lost 3 bases and J lost 4, with 16 bases in between. The CDR3 has 17 residues. Per the germline V gene, CDR1 is MNHNS and CDR2 is SASEGT. The CDR3 reads CASSDAQGRRYNSPLHF. As DNA, the CDR3 is TGTGCCAGCAGTGATGCGCAGGGGCGTCGGTATAATTCACCCCTCCACTTT.

The rearrangement joins TRBV5-1 to TRBJ2-5; possible D gene TRBD1, 5 bases. V lost 1 base, J lost 2 bases, and 15 bases lay in between. The CDR3 consists of 16 residues. CDR1 is SGHRS and CDR2 is YFSETQ in the germline V gene. CDR3 region: CASSLSRGVLQETQYF. The DNA of the CDR3 is TGCGCCAGCAGCTTGTCAAGGGGTGTTCTTCAAGAGACCCAGTACTTC.

The rearrangement joins TRBV5-1 to TRBJ1-2; no clear D gene. The germline V gene encodes CDR1 SGHRS and CDR2 YFSETQ. This CDR3 has 15 amino acids. Trimming pared 0 bases from V and 7 bases from J, leaving 16 bases between. CDR3 DNA sequence: TGCGCCAGCAGCTTGGCCTCGCGGGCCGGTCTTGGCTACACCTTC. Translating gives CASSLASRAGLGYTF.

This chain uses TRBV5-5 with TRBJ2-7, with 8 nucleotides matching TRBD2. Germline CDR1 is SGHKS and CDR2 is YYEKEE (reference sequence). The CDR3 is made up of 15 amino acids. V lost 0 bases and J lost 2; bases outside the gene matches: 4. The CDR3 bases are TGTGCCAGCAGCTTGGGTACTAGCGGTACCTACGAGCAGTACTTC. This codes for CASSLGTSGTYEQYF.

Here the CDR3 DNA reads TGTGCCAGCAGTGACAGGGGATCGAGCACTGAAGCTTTCTTT. Protein product: CASSDRGSSTEAFF. This chain joins TRBV6-2 or TRBV6-3 and TRBJ1-1, with 8 bases identical to TRBD1. V lost 5 bases, J lost 4 bases, and 6 bases stayed unmatched. There are 14 residues in the CDR3. CDR1 and CDR2 from the germline V gene are MNHEY and SVGEGT.

CDR3 in DNA: TGCGCCAGCAGCTTGGTAGCGACTAGCGGGAGGTCCTACGAGCAGTACTTC. Translating it yields CASSLVATSGRSYEQYF. V is TRBV5-1 and J is TRBJ2-7; 13 bases line up with TRBD2. The CDR3 spans 17 residues. CDR1 SGHRS and CDR2 YFSETQ come from the germline V gene. V shed 0 bases and J 1 base; nucleotides not matched to a gene: 4. Combining the CDR3 with reference TRBV5-1 and TRBJ2-7 gives the whole variable domain KAGVTQTPRYLIKTRGQQVTLSCSPISGHRSVSWYQQTPGQGLQFLFEYFSETQRNKGNFPGRFSGRQFSNSRSEMNVSTLELGDSALYLCASSLVATSGRSYEQYFGPGTRLTVT.

CDR3 region: CASSSPASGSSYEQYF. CDR3 nucleotides: TGTGCCAGCAGTTCCCCGGCTAGCGGGAGTTCCTACGAGCAGTACTTC. The chain employs TRBV28 and TRBJ2-7; 10 bases align to TRBD2. The CDR3 is made up of 16 amino acids. Trimming at V came to 4 bases and at J to 1 base, leaving 7 bases not matched to a gene. In germline, CDR1 is MDHEN, CDR2 SYDVKM.

The V gene is TRBV24-1, the J gene TRBJ2-1; TRBD2 matches 13 bases. The CDR3 has 16 residues. The junction had 5 bases not matched to a gene; V was cut back by 3 bases and J by 7 bases. CDR1 is KGHDR and CDR2 is SFDVKD in the germline V gene. The CDR3 bases are TGTGCCACCAGTGATCAGGGACTAGCGGGATTGAATGAGCAGTTCTTC. This codes for CATSDQGLAGLNEQFF.

This clone was seen only a few times. The V gene is TRBV19, the J gene TRBJ1-4; 8 bases agree with TRBD1. V lost 7 bases to trimming and J lost 5 bases; unmatched junction nucleotides: 6. The CDR3 extends over 14 amino acids. Germline assignment: CDR1 LNHDA and CDR2 SQIVND (reference sequence). Here the CDR3 reads CASNDRGPNEKLFF. CDR3 in DNA: TGTGCCAGTAACGACAGGGGACCGAATGAAAAACTGTTTTTT.

The rearrangement links TRBV7-2 to TRBJ2-7, with a weak D call TRBD2 (5 bases). Trimming shortened V by 5 bases and J by 4 bases, and 12 bases separated the two germline ends. This CDR3 contains 13 residues. Germline CDR1 reads SGHTA; CDR2 reads FQGNSA. As DNA, the CDR3 is TGTGCCAGCAGCCGCCTACTAGGTTACGAGCAGTACTTC. It specifies CASSRLLGYEQYF.

The V call is TRBV24-1, the J call TRBJ2-7, with TRBD1 as a possible D gene (7 bases). Germline loops: CDR1 KGHDR, CDR2 SFDVKD. The CDR3 consists of 15 residues. V was cut by 4 bases and J by 3 bases, with 15 bases left in between. The CDR3, as DNA: TGTGCCACCAGTGAGGGGGGACAGCGATACTACGAGCAGTACTTC. It yields the protein CATSEGGQRYYEQYF.

V gene TRBV25-1 combines with J gene TRBJ2-3; D is undetermined. Trimming removed 7 bases at V and 4 bases at J, with 18 bases between. The CDR3 is made up of 15 amino acids. Germline CDR1 MGHDK, CDR2 SYGVNS. CDR3 bases: TGTGCCAGCAACAATCCTACCTCGGGTCCAGATACGCAGTATTTT. Protein: CASNNPTSGPDTQYF.

This rearrangement joins TRBV11-2 to TRBJ1-4; D is perhaps TRBD1 (5 bases). This CDR3 is built from 14 residues. The germline gives CDR1 SGHAT, CDR2 FQNNGV. V gave up 6 bases and J gave up 5 bases, with 13 bases separating them. The CDR3 loop reads CASRRGGRNEKLFF. Written as DNA, the CDR3 is TGTGCCAGCAGAAGGGGAGGTAGAAATGAAAAACTGTTTTTT.

The chain combines TRBV2 with TRBJ1-1; 8 bases align to TRBD1. The germline V gene has CDR1 SNHLY and CDR2 FYNNEI. The CDR3 runs 14 residues. V lost 1 base and J lost 3; bases outside the gene matches: 1. CDR3 protein: CASSEDRGDTEAFF. DNA of the CDR3: TGTGCCAGCAGTGAAGACAGGGGGGACACTGAAGCTTTCTTT.

V usage is TRBV7-9 and J usage is TRBJ2-5, with TRBD1 identical over 8 bases. V dropped 1 base and J dropped 6; count of bases not matched to a gene: 7. CDR1 and CDR2 from the germline V gene are SEHNR and FQNEAQ (reference sequence). This CDR3 spans 15 amino acids. CDR3 sequence: CASSLEAGGLKTQYF. The DNA for the CDR3 is TGTGCCAGCAGCTTAGAGGCAGGGGGCCTCAAGACCCAGTACTTC.

J is TRBJ2-3 and V is TRBV9; maybe TRBD2 (5 bases). The CDR3 extends over 14 amino acids. V lost 4 bases, J lost 3 bases, and 12 bases lay in between. From germline, CDR1 is SGDLS and CDR2 YYNGEE. The CDR3, as DNA: TGTGCCAGCAGCCTCGTACGAGGGACAGATACGCAGTATTTT. It encodes CASSLVRGTDTQYF.

The rearrangement joins TRBV5-1 to TRBJ2-6; 7 bases match TRBD1. The trim removed 2 bases at V and 1 base at J, leaving 12 bases unmatched. Germline lookup yields CDR1 SGHRS and CDR2 YFSETQ. This CDR3 contains 19 residues. The CDR3 spells CASSLWVQGRVSGANVLTF. In nucleotides, the CDR3 is TGCGCCAGCAGCTTATGGGTACAGGGGAGAGTTTCTGGGGCCAACGTCCTGACTTTC.

V usage is TRBV9 and J usage is TRBJ2-2, with 8 bases fitting TRBD2. Germline values: CDR1 SGDLS, CDR2 YYNGEE. V shed 1 base, J shed 5 bases, and the junction held 1 base outside the gene matches. CDR3 length: 14 amino acids. CDR3 bases: TGTGCCAGCAGCGTAACTAGCGGTACCGGGGAGCTGTTTTTT. This encodes CASSVTSGTGELFF.

This clone was counted a single time. Within the sample, other DNA sequences also encode this same CDR3. The chain has TRBV12-3 or TRBV12-4 and TRBJ2-7; 7 bases are shared with TRBD1. The CDR3 is 12 amino acids. V lost 6 bases to trimming and J lost 6 bases; unmatched junction nucleotides: 5. The DNA of the CDR3 is TGTGCCAGCAGCCGGACAGGAACCGAGCAGTACTTC. It specifies CASSRTGTEQYF.

This clone was counted a single time. The genes are TRBV19 and TRBJ1-5; no clear D. CDR3 length: 14 residues. V lost 1 base and J lost 7, with 11 bases in between. The germline V gene has CDR1 LNHDA and CDR2 SQIVND (reference sequence). The CDR3 coding sequence is TGTGCCAGTAGTATAGCTGGCAGGCTCCAGCCCCAGCATTTT. Its translation is CASSIAGRLQPQHF.

This clone is a singleton in its sample. The chain is built from TRBV28 and TRBJ2-3, with TRBD2 matching 7 bases. The CDR3 is 16 amino acids. V lost 0 bases and J lost 4; bases outside the gene matches: 7. From germline, CDR1 is MDHEN and CDR2 SYDVKM. The DNA of the CDR3 is TGTGCCAGCAGTTTATGGGTGGGAGGGATCGCAGATACGCAGTATTTT. It translates to CASSLWVGGIADTQYF.

V usage is TRBV29-1 and J usage is TRBJ1-2; D not certain. This CDR3 is 12 amino acids long. Looked up from germline, CDR1 is SQVTM and CDR2 is ANQGSEA. Trimming left V 6 bases short and J 0 bases short, with 8 bases between. CDR3 in DNA: TGCAGCGTCTTCACAGCTAACTATGGCTACACCTTC. As protein: CSVFTANYGYTF.

The count of this clone is one. CDR3 nucleotide sequence: TGTGCCAGCAGTGAAGGATCAGGATACGAGCAGTACTTC. It codes for CASSEGSGYEQYF. The chain uses TRBV2 and TRBJ2-7; D remains unclear. The V end lost 1 base, the J end lost 4 bases, and 8 bases lay between the germline ends. This CDR3 contains 13 residues. Germline loops: CDR1 SNHLY, CDR2 FYNNEI.

This chain links TRBV20-1 with TRBJ2-7; TRBD2 aligns across 12 bases. Germline V gene data show CDR1 as DFQATT and CDR2 as SNEGSKA (reference sequence). The trim removed 3 bases at V and 2 bases at J, leaving 2 bases unmatched. The CDR3 length is 14 residues. CDR3 in DNA: TGCAGTGCTAGTAGACTAGCGGGGGCCTACGAGCAGTACTTC. Its translation: CSASRLAGAYEQYF.

The gene calls are TRBV6-5 and TRBJ1-1; 7 bases are a match to TRBD1. The germline V gene encodes CDR1 MNHEY and CDR2 SVGAGI. V shed 5 bases, J shed 4 bases, and the junction held 7 bases outside the gene matches. This CDR3 is 14 amino acids long. The CDR3 nucleotides are TGTGCCAGCAGTCCAAGGGGGCCAGGCACTGAAGCTTTCTTT. This codes for CASSPRGPGTEAFF.